The following is a TCR beta chain sequence with its context. Its antigen is not identified. Other DNA sequences in this specimen translate into the identical CDR3. The PCR had 60 Vbeta and 13 Jbeta primers. The data were produced by immunoSEQ multiplex PCR, yet TCRdb's version contains in-frame clones alone and is incomplete. The data hold 150,000 to 200,000 clones, with under 80% observed a single time. These data are taken from a study of cytomegalovirus exposure and HLA in healthy donors. Germline V gene data show CDR1 as SGHTA and CDR2 as FQGNSA. J lost 6 bases, V lost 4 bases, and 1 base had no gene match. The CDR3 sequence is 12 residues long. Study results and limitations: Researchers left out some V segments, among them TRBV6-2 and TRBV6-3, as indistinguishable.

J is TRBJ2-3 and V is TRBV7-2; 7 bases agree with TRBD2. Sequenced sample: PBMCs. The origin of this receptor is a man in his forties in good health and CMV-seronegative. CDR3 sequence reads: CASSWRGDTQYF. CDR3 sequence (DNA): TGTGCCAGCAGCTGGCGGGGGGATACGCAGTATTTT.